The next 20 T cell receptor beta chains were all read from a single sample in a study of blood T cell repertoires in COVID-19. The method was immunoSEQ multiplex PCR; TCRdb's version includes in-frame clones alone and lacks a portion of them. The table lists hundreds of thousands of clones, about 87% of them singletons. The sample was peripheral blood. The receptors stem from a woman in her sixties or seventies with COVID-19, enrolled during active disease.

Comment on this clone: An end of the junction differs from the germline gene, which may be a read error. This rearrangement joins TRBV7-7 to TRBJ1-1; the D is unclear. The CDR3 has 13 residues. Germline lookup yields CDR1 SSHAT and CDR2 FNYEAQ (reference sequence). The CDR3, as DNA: TGTGCTAGCAGCTTTGGGCAGGACACTGAAGCTTTCTTT. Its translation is CASSFGQDTEAFF.

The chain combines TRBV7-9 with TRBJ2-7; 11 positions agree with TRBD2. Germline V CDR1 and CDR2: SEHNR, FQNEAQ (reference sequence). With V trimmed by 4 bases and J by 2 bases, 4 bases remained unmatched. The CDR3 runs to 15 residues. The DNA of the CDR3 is TGTGCCAGCAGCTCGGGGACTAGCGGAACCTACGAGCAGTACTTC. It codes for CASSSGTSGTYEQYF.

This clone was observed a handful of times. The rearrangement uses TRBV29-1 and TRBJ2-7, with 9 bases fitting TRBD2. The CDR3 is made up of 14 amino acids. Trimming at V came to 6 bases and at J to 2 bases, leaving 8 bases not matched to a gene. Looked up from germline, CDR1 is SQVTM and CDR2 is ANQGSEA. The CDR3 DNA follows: TGCAGCGTCCAGACGACTAGCGGTACCTACGAGCAGTACTTC. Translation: CSVQTTSGTYEQYF.

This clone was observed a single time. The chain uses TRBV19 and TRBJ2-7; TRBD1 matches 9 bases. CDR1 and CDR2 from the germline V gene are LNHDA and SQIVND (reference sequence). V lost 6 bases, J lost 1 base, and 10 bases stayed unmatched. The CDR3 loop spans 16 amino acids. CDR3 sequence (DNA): TGTGCCAGTAGGAGTACCGGGACAGGGTATTCCTACGAGCAGTACTTC. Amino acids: CASRSTGTGYSYEQYF.

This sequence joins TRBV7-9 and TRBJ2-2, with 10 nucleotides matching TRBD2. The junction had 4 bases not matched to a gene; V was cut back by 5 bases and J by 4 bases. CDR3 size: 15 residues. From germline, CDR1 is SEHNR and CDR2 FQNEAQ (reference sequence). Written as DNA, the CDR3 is TGTGCCAGCAGCCCGGGACTAGCGCTCACCGGGGAGCTGTTTTTT. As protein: CASSPGLALTGELFF.

The CDR3 nucleotides are TGTGCCAGCAGCAAGGGACTAGCGGGAGACAAACAAGAGACCCAGTACTTC. Translated, it gives CASSKGLAGDKQETQYF. This chain links TRBV11-3 with TRBJ2-5; 14 nucleotides agree with TRBD2. This CDR3 region has 17 residues. Germline V gene lookup returns CDR1 SGHNT and CDR2 YENEEA. After removal of 5 bases from V and 2 bases from J, the junction contained 7 bases not matched to a gene.

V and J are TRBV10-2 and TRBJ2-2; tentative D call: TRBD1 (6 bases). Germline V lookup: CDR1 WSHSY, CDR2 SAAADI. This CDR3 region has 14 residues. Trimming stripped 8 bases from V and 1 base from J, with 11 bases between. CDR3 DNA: TGCGCCAGCGTCGGACAGCTGAACACCGGGGAGCTGTTTTTT. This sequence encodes CASVGQLNTGELFF.

In nucleotides, the CDR3 is TGTGCCAGCAGCTACGGGACTTCTGGGGCCAACGTCCTGACTTTC. Translated, it gives CASSYGTSGANVLTF. The chain couples TRBV5-8 to TRBJ2-6; weak D call: TRBD2 (6 bases). Trimming removed 3 bases from V and 1 base from J, with 8 bases in between. This CDR3 is 15 amino acids long. Germline V lookup: CDR1 SGHTS, CDR2 YDEGEE.

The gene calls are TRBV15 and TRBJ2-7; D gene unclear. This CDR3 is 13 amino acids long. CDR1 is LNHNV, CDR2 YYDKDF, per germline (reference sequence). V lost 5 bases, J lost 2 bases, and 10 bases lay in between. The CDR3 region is CATSSQNTYEQYF. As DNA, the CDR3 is TGTGCCACCAGCTCACAGAATACCTACGAGCAGTACTTC.

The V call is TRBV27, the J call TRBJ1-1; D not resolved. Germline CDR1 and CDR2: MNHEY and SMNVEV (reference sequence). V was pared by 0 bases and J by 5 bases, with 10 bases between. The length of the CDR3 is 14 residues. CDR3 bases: TGTGCCAGCAGTTTATCAAGAGAGAAGACTGAAGCTTTCTTT. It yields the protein CASSLSREKTEAFF.

CDR3 in DNA: TGTGCCTGGAGGGGGACAGGGAATTCACCCCTCCACTTT. Encoded protein: CAWRGTGNSPLHF. The J gene is TRBJ1-6, the V gene TRBV30; 9 bases map to TRBD1. Germline-derived CDR1 and CDR2 are GTSNPN and SVGIG (reference sequence). The trim removed 3 bases at V and 7 bases at J, leaving 1 base unmatched. This CDR3 contains 13 residues.

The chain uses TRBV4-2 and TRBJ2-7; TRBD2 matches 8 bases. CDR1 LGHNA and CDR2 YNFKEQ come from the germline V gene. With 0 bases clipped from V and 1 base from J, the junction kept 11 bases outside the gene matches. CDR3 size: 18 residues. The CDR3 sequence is CASSQDISAGDRSYEQYF. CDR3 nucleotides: TGTGCCAGCAGCCAAGACATCTCAGCGGGAGATAGGTCCTACGAGCAGTACTTC.

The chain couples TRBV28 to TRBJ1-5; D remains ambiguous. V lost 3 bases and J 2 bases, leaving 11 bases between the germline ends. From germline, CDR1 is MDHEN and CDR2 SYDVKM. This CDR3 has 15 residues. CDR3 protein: CASSFLTTGNQPQHF. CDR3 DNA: TGTGCCAGCAGTTTCCTAACCACCGGCAATCAGCCCCAGCATTTT.

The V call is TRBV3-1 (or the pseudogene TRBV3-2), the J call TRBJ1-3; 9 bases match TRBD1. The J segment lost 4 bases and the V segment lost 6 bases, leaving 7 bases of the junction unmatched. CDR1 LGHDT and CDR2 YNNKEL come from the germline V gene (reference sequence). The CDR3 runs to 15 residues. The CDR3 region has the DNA TGTGCCAGCAGTCCACAGGGGGCTTCCGGAAACACCATATATTTT. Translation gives CASSPQGASGNTIYF.

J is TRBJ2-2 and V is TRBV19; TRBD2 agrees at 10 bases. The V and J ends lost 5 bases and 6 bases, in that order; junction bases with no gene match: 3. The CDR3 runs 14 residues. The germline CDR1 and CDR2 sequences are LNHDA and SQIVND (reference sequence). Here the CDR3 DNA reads TGTGCCAGTAGTCCGGGACTAGCGCCCGGGGAGCTGTTTTTT. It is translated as CASSPGLAPGELFF.

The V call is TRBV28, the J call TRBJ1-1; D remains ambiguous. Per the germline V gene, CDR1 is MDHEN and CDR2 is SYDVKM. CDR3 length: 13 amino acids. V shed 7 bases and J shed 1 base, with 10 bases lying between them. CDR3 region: CASIRISNTEAFF. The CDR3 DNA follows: TGTGCCAGCATCAGGATTTCGAACACTGAAGCTTTCTTT.

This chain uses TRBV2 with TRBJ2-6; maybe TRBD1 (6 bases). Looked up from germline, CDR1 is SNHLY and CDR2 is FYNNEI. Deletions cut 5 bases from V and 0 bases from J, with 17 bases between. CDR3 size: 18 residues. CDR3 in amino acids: CASSYQGSSVSGANVLTF. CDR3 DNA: TGTGCCAGCAGTTATCAGGGGTCTTCCGTCTCTGGGGCCAACGTCCTGACTTTC.

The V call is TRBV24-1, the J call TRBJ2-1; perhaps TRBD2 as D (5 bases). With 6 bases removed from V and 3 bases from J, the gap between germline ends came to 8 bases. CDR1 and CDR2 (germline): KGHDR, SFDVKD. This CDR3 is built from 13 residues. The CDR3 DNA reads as TGTGCCACCAGTCGGGCGGGCTACAATGAGCAGTTCTTC. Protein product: CATSRAGYNEQFF.

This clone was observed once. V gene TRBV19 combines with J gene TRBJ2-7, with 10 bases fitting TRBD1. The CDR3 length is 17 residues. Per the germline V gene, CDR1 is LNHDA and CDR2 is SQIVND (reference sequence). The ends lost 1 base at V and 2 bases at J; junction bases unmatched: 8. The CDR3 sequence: CASSIGLSGTGAYEQYF. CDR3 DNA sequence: TGTGCCAGTAGTATAGGTCTGTCTGGGACAGGGGCCTACGAGCAGTACTTC.

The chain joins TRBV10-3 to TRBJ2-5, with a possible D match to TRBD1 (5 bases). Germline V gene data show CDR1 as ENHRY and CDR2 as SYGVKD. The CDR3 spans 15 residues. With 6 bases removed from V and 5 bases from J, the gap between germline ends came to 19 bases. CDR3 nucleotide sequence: TGTGCCATCAGGAAAGCTTCAGGGATGATGGAGACCCAGTACTTC. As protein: CAIRKASGMMETQYF.